This TCR beta chain was observed in a study of blood T cell repertoires in COVID-19. In the study overall: Acute and convalescent COVID-19 samples came from the United States, Italy and Spain. PBMCs, B-cell-depleted T cells, or T cells provided the cDNA or gDNA that made up the material.

Authors' processing steps: The assay estimated nucleated cells by amplifying reference gene primers. The method was immunoSEQ multiplex PCR; TCRdb's version includes in-frame clones alone and lacks a portion of them. D and trimming were read from the DNA, whereas the V and J calls and clone size are those reported in that table. This sample has 30,000 to 40,000 clones, with 88% found just once. V shed 0 bases, J shed 6 bases, and the junction held 7 bases outside the gene matches. The CDR3 runs to 16 residues. The germline V gene encodes CDR1 KGHSH and CDR2 LQKENI. The chain couples TRBV18 to TRBJ2-1; 8 bases are a match to TRBD1. The clonotype originates from a human donor with active COVID-19. The donor label of this sample is uncertain. The sequenced material came from peripheral blood. The CDR3 loop is CASSPPGQGAGNEQFF. The CDR3 region has the DNA TGTGCCAGCTCACCACCGGGGCAGGGGGCTGGCAATGAGCAGTTCTTC.